The TCR beta chain under discussion was sequenced for a study of memory CD4+ T cells and cytomegalovirus serostatus. Trimming took 4 bases from V and 7 from J, leaving 10 bases between them. This CDR3 is built from 12 residues. Germline V gives CDR1 SQVTM, CDR2 ANQGSEA. Original handling: After removing out-of-frame reads, over 2 million distinct TCRbeta sequences remained. Repertoires were generated with immunoSEQ multiplex PCR, while TCRdb's copy carries only in-frame clones and drops some. Clone size and the V and J calls come from that table; the DNA yielded D and trimming. The sample holds about 75,000 clones, roughly 78% seen once. The sort gate was single viable CD3+CD4+CD8-CD45RO+ cells for memory CD4+ T cells.

Sequences were obtained from memory CD4+ T cells from blood. This chain connects TRBV29-1 to TRBJ1-4; a weak D match, TRBD1 (6 bases). The receptor comes from an adult in good health and CMV-seropositive. DNA of the CDR3: TGCAGCGTTGGGGGGGCCAGTGAAAAACTGTTTTTT. Its protein is CSVGGASEKLFF.